This T cell receptor (beta chain) was identified in a study of blood T cell repertoires in COVID-19. Study summary: Italy, Spain and the United States were the sources of the convalescent and acute COVID-19 samples.

Original processing notes: For nucleated cells, counts were estimated from reference gene primer amplification. The data were produced by immunoSEQ multiplex PCR, yet TCRdb's version contains in-frame clones alone and is incomplete. V, J and clone size derive from that table, while D and trimming were established from the DNA sequence. The table includes 20,000 or so clones, about 90% detected once. V was clipped by 0 bases and J by 1 base, with 10 bases between them. Germline assignment: CDR1 LGHNA and CDR2 YNFKEQ. This CDR3 region has 15 residues. The sequenced material came from peripheral blood. The chain links TRBV4-2 to TRBJ2-7; D not resolved. The TCR originated in a woman in her 70s with active COVID-19. CDR3 sequence reads: CASSQDWATSYEQYF. CDR3 nucleotides: TGTGCCAGCAGCCAAGATTGGGCTACATCCTACGAGCAGTACTTC.